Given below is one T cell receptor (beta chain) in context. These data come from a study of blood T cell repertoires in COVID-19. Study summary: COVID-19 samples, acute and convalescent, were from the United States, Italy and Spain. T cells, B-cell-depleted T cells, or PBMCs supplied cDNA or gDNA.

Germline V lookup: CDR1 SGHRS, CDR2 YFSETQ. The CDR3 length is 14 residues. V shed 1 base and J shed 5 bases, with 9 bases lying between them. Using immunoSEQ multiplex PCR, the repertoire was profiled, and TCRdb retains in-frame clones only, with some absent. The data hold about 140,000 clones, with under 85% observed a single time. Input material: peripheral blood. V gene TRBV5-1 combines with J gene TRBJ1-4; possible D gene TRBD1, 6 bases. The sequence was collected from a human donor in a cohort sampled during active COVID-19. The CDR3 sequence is CASSLIRGNEKLFF. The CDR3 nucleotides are TGCGCCAGCAGCTTGATCAGGGGAAATGAAAAACTGTTTTTT.